This T cell receptor beta chain was identified in a study of blood T cell repertoires in COVID-19. Across the whole study: Sites across the United States, Italy and Spain contributed samples from acute and convalescent COVID-19. From T cells, B-cell-depleted T cells, or PBMCs came the material, which was cDNA or gDNA.

The Seattle patients joined while their infection was active and were tracked longitudinally afterward. A few counts support this clone. Germline values: CDR1 SGHAT, CDR2 FQNNGV. V gave up 4 bases and J gave up 9 bases, with 21 bases separating them. The CDR3 totals 15 residues. In the original analysis: Amplification with reference gene primers provided the estimates of nucleated cell counts. Clones were sequenced by immunoSEQ multiplex PCR, and TCRdb holds only the in-frame ones, with some missing. The V and J calls and clone size come from that table; D and trimming were worked out from the DNA. Among 80,000 to 95,000 clones listed, roughly 80% were seen once.

V is TRBV11-2 and J is TRBJ2-5; D might be TRBD1 (6 bases). This receptor was identified in a man aged 80 or over with COVID-19, enrolled during active disease. The sample consisted of peripheral blood. The CDR3 nucleotides read TGTGCCAGCAGCTGGATGGGGGCCGATCAGGAGGCCCAGTACTTC. Translating it yields CASSWMGADQEAQYF.